This TCR beta chain was captured in a study of cytomegalovirus exposure and HLA in healthy donors. V dropped 6 bases and J dropped 2; count of bases not matched to a gene: 7. The germline CDR1 and CDR2 sequences are SNHLY and FYNNEI. The CDR3 loop spans 15 amino acids. PCR involved 60 Vbeta and 13 Jbeta primers. Sequencing was performed with immunoSEQ multiplex PCR; in TCRdb, only in-frame clones are kept and a portion is missing. The table shows under 200,000 clones, with around 68% occurring only once. The sample taken for sequencing was PBMCs. This receptor was obtained from a girl aged 5-17 years in good health and CMV-seronegative. The V and J genes are TRBV2 and TRBJ1-5, with 7 positions matching TRBD1. CDR3 in amino acids: CASSSLGQGNQPQHF. The CDR3 DNA sequence: TGTGCCAGCAGCTCCCTCGGACAGGGCAATCAGCCCCAGCATTTT.